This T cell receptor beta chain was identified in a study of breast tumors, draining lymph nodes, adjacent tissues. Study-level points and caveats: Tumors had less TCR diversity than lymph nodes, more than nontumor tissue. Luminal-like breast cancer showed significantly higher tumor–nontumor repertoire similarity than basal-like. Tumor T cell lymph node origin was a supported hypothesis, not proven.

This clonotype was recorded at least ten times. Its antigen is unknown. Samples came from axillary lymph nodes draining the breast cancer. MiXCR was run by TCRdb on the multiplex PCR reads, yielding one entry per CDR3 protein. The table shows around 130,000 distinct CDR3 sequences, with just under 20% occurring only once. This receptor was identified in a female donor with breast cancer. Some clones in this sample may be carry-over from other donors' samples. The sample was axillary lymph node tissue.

The CDR3 nucleotides read TGTGCCAGCAGATTCGGGAGCTCCTACAATGAGCAGTTCTTC. Residues: CASRFGSSYNEQFF. V gene TRBV11-1 combines with J gene TRBJ2-1; D is possibly TRBD2 (6 bases). Germline CDR1 is SGHAT and CDR2 is FQDESV (reference sequence). The V gene lost 6 bases and the J gene lost 0 bases, with 9 bases spanning the gap. The CDR3 runs to 14 residues.